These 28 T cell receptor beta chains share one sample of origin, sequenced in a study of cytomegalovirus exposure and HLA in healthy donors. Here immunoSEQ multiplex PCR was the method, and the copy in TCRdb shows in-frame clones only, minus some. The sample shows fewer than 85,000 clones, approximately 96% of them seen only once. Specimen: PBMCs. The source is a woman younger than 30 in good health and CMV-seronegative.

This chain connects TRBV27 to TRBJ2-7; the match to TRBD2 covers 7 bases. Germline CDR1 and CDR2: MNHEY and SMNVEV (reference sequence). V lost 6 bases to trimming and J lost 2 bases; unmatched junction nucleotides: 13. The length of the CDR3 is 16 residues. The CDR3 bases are TGTGCCAGCAGATTACGGGCTACTAGCGTACCCTACGAGCAGTACTTC. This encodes CASRLRATSVPYEQYF.

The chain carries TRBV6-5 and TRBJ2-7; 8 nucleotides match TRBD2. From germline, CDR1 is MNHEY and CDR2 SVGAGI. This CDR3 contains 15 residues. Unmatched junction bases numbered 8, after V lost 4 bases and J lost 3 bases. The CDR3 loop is CASSFFGTRGYEQYF. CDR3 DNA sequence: TGTGCCAGCAGTTTTTTCGGGACTAGGGGCTACGAGCAGTACTTC.

The CDR3 nucleotides read TGCAGCGCTAGGGGGCGCTTCCAACCGTCAACTAATGAAAAACTGTTTTTT. This gives the protein CSARGRFQPSTNEKLFF. The rearrangement uses TRBV29-1 and TRBJ1-4; 7 bases align to TRBD1. Looked up from germline, CDR1 is SQVTM and CDR2 is ANQGSEA. J gave up 0 bases and V 7 bases, and 14 bases lay outside the gene matches. The CDR3 length is 17 residues.

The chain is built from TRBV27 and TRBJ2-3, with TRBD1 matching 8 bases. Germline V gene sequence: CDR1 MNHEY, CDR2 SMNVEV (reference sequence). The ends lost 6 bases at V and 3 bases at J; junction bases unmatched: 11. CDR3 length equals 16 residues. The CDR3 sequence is CASSKERQGMTDTQYF. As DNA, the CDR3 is TGTGCCAGCAGCAAAGAACGACAGGGGATGACAGATACGCAGTATTTT.

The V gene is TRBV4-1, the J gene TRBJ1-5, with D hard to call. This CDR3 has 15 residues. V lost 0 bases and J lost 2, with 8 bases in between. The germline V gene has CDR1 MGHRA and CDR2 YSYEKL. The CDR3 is CASSQDVLGNQPQHF. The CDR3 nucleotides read TGCGCCAGCAGCCAAGACGTTCTTGGCAATCAGCCCCAGCATTTT.

The CDR3 coding sequence is TGTGCCAGCTCCCTCCCACTAGCGGGAGGGACAGATACGCAGTATTTT. Translated: CASSLPLAGGTDTQYF. The genes are TRBV28 and TRBJ2-3; 13 nucleotides match TRBD2. With 8 bases clipped from V and 3 bases from J, the junction kept 8 bases outside the gene matches. Germline V CDR1 and CDR2: MDHEN, SYDVKM. The CDR3 runs 16 residues.

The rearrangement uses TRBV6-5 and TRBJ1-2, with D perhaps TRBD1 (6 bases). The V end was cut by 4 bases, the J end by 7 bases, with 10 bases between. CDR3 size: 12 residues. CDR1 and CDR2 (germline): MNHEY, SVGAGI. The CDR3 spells CASSSTGSGYTF. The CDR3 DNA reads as TGTGCCAGCAGTTCCACAGGGTCTGGCTACACCTTC.

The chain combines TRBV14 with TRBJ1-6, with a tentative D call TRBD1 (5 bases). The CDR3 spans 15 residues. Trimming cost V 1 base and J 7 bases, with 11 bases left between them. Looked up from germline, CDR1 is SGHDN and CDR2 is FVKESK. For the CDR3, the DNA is TGTGCCAGCAGCCAAGTTACAGGAGGGAATTCACCCCTCCACTTT. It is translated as CASSQVTGGNSPLHF. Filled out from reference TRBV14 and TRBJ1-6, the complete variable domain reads EAGVTQFPSHSVIEKGQTVTLRCDPISGHDNLYWYRRVMGKEIKFLLHFVKESKQDESGMPNNRFLAERTGGTYSTLKVQPAELEDSGVYFCASSQVTGGNSPLHFGNGTRLTVT.

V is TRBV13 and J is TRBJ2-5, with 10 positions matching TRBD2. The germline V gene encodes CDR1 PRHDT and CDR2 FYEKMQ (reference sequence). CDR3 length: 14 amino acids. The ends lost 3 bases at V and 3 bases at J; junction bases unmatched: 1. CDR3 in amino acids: CASSFGTSEETQYF. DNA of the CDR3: TGTGCCAGCAGCTTCGGGACTAGCGAAGAGACCCAGTACTTC.

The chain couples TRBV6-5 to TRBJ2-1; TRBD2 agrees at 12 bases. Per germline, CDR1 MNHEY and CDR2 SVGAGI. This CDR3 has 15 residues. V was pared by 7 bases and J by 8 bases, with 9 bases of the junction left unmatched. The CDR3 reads CASTSPTSGSDEQFF. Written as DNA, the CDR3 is TGTGCCAGCACCTCCCCGACTAGCGGGAGTGATGAGCAGTTCTTC.

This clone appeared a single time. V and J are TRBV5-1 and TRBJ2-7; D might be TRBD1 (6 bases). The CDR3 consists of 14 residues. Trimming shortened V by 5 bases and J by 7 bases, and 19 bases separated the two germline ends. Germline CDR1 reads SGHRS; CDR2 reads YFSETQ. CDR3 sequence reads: CASSWTEPAGEQYF. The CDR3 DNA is TGCGCCAGCAGTTGGACAGAGCCGGCGGGTGAGCAGTACTTC.

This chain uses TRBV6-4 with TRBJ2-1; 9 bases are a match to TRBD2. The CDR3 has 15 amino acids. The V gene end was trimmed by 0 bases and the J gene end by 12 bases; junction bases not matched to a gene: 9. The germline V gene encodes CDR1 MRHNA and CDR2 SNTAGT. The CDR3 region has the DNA TGTGCCAGCAGTGACTCGACTAGCGGCCTCCCAGGGCAGTTCTTC. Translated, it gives CASSDSTSGLPGQFF.

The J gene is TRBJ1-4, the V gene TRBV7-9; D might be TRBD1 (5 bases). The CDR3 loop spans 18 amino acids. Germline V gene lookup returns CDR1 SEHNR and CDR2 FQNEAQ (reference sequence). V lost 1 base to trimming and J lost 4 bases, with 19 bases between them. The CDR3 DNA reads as TGTGCCAGCAGCTTAGAATCATTTAGGACAACAGATAATGAAAAACTGTTTTTT. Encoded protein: CASSLESFRTTDNEKLFF.

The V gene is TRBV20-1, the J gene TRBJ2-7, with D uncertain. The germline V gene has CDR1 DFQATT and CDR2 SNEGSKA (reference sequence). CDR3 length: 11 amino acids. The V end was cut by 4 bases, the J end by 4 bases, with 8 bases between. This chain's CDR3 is CSATSWYEQYF. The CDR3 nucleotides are TGCAGTGCTACTAGTTGGTACGAGCAGTACTTC.

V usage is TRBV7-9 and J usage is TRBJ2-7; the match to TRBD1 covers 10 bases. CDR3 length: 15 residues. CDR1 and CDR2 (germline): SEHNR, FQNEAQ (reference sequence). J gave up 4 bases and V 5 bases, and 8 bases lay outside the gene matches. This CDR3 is CASSPVTGGWYEQYF. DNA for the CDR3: TGTGCCAGCAGCCCAGTGACAGGGGGCTGGTACGAGCAGTACTTC.

As DNA, the CDR3 is TGTGCCAGTACCCAAACCCCTCCGCCGGCCGGGGGGGATGAGCAGTTCTTC. Amino acid sequence: CASTQTPPPAGGDEQFF. The V and J genes are TRBV19 and TRBJ2-1, with 8 bases fitting TRBD2. The CDR3 covers 17 residues. Germline V gene data show CDR1 as LNHDA and CDR2 as SQIVND (reference sequence). J gave up 8 bases and V 7 bases, and 19 bases lay outside the gene matches.

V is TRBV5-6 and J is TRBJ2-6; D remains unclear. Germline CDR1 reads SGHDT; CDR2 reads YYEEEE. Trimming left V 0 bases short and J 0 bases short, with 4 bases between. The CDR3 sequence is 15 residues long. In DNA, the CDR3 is TGTGCCAGCAGCTTGGAGCGCTCTGGGGCCAACGTCCTGACTTTC. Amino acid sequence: CASSLERSGANVLTF.

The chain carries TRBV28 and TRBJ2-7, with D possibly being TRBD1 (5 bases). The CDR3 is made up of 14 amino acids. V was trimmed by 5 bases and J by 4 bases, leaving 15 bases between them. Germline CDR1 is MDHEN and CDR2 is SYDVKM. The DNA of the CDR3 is TGTGCCAGCAGTAGCGCAGGGTACGCTTACGAGCAGTACTTC. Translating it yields CASSSAGYAYEQYF.

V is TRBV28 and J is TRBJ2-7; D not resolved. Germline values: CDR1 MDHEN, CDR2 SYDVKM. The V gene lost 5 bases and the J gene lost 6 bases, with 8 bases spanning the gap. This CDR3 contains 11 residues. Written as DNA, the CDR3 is TGTGCCAGCAGTCCGACTCGCGAGCAGTACTTC. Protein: CASSPTREQYF.

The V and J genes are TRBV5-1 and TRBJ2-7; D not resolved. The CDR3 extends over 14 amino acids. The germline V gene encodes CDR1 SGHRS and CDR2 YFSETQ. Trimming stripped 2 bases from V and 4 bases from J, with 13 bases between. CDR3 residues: CASSFSQSLYEQYF. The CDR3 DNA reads TGCGCCAGCAGCTTTTCACAATCCCTTTACGAGCAGTACTTC.

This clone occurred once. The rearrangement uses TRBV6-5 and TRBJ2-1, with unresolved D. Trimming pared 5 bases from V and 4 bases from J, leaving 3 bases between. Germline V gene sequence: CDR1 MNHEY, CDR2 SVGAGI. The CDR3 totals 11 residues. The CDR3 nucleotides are TGTGCCAGCAGTCTTTACAATGAGCAGTTCTTC. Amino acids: CASSLYNEQFF.

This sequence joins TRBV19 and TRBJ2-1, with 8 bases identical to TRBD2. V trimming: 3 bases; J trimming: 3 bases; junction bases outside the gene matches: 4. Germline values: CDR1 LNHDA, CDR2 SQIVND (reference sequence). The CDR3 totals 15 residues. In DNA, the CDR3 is TGTGCCAGTAGTATGGCTAGCGGGTACTACAATGAGCAGTTCTTC. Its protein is CASSMASGYYNEQFF.

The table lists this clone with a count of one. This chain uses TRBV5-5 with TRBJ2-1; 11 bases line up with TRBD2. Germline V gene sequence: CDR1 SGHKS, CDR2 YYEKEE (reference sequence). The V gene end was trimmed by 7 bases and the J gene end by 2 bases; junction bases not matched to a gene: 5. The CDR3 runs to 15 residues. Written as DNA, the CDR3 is TGTGCCAGCCTACTGACTAGCGGGACCTACAATGAGCAGTTCTTC. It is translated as CASLLTSGTYNEQFF. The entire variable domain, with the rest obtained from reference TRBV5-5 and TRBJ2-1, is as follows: DAGVTQSPTHLIKTRGQQVTLRCSPISGHKSVSWYQQVLGQGPQFIFQYYEKEERGRGNFPDRFSARQFPNYSSELNVNALLLGDSALYLCASLLTSGTYNEQFFGPGTRLTVL.

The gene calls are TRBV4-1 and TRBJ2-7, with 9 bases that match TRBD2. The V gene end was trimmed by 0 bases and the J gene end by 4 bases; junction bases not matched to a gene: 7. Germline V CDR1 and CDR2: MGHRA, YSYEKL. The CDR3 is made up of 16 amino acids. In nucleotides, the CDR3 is TGCGCCAGCAGCCAAGACCCTAGCGGGGCCATTTACGAGCAGTACTTC. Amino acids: CASSQDPSGAIYEQYF.

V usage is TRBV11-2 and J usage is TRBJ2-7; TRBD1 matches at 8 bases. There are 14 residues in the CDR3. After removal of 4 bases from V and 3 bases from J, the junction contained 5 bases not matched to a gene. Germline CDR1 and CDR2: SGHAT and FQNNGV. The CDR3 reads CASSSGTGDYEQYF. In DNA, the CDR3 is TGTGCCAGCAGCTCCGGGACAGGAGACTACGAGCAGTACTTC.

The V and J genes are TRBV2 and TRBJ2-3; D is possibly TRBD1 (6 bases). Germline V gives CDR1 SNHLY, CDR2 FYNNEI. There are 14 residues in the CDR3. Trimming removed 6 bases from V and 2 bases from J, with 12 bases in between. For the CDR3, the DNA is TGTGCCAGCAGCCACAAGGGGGACACAGATACGCAGTATTTT. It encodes CASSHKGDTDTQYF.

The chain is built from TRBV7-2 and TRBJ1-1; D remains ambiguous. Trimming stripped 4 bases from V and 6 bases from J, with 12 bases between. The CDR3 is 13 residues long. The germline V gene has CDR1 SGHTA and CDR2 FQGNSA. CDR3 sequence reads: CASSSEHYPEAFF. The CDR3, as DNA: TGTGCCAGCAGCTCAGAACATTACCCTGAAGCTTTCTTT.

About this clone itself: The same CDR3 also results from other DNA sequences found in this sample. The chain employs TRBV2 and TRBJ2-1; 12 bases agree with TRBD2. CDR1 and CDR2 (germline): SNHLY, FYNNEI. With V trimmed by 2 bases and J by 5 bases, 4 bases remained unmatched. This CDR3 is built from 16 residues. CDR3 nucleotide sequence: TGTGCCAGCAGTGAAAGGCTAGCGGGGGGGGACAATGAGCAGTTCTTC. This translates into CASSERLAGGDNEQFF.